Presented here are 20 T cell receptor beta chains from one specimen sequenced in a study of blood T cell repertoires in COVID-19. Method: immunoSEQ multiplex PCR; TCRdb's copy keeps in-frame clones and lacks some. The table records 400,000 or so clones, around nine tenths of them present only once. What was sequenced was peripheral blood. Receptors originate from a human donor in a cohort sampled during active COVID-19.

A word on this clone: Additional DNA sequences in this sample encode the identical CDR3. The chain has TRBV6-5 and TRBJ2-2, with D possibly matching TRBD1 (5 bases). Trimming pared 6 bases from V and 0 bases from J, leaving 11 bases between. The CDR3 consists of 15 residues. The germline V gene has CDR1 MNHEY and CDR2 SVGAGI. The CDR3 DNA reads TGTGCCAGCAGGGTCCAGGGTGCGAACACCGGGGAGCTGTTTTTT. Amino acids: CASRVQGANTGELFF.

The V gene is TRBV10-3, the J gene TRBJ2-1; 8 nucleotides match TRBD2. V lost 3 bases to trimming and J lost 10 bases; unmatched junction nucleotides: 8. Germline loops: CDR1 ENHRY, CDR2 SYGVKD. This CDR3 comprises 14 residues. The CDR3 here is CAISEQAGAWEQFF. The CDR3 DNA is TGTGCCATCAGTGAACAAGCGGGAGCATGGGAGCAGTTCTTC.

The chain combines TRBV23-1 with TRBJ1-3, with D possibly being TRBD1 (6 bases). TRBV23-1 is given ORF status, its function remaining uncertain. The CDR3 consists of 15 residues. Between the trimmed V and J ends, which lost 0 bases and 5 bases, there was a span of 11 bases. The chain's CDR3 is CASSQSLDRRNTIYF. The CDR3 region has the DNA TGCGCCAGCAGTCAATCCCTAGACAGGCGAAACACCATATATTTT.

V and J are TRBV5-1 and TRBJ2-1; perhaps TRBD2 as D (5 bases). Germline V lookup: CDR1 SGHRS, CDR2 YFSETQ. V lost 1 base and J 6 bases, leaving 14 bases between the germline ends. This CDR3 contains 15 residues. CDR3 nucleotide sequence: TGCGCCAGCAGCTTGAGGCCTCTCGAGGGCAATGAGCAGTTCTTC. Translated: CASSLRPLEGNEQFF.

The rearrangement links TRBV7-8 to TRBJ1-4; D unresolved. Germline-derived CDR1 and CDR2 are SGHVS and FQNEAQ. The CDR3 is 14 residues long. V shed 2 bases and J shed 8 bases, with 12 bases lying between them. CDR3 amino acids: CASSLTSGGEKLFF. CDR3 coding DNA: TGTGCCAGCAGCTTAACTTCTGGAGGGGAAAAACTGTTTTTT.

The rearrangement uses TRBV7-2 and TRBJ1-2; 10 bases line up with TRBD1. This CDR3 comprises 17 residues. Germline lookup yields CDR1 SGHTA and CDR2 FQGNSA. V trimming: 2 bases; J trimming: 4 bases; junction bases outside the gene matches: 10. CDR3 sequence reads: CASSLQVGQGTSYGYTF. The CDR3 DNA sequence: TGTGCCAGCAGCTTACAAGTGGGACAGGGGACAAGCTATGGCTACACCTTC.

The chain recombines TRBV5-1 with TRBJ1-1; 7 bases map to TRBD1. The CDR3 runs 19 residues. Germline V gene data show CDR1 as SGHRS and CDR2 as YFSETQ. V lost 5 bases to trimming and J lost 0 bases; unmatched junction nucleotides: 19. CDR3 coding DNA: TGCGCCAGCAGTGGAGGGAAGGGGGCAAGGCGGCGGCTGAACACTGAAGCTTTCTTT. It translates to CASSGGKGARRRLNTEAFF.

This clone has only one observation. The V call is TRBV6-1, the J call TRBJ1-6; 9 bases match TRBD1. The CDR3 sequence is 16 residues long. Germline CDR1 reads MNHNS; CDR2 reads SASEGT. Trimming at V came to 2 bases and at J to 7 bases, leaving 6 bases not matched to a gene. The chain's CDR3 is CASSEPDRGYNSPLHF. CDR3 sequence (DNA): TGTGCCAGCAGTGAACCGGACAGGGGATACAATTCACCCCTCCACTTT.

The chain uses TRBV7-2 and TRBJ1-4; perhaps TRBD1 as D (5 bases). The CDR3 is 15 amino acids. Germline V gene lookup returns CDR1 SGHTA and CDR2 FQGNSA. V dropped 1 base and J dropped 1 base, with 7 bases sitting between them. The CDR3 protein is CASSLGGVTNEKLFF. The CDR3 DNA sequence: TGTGCCAGCAGCTTAGGGGGGGTAACTAATGAAAAACTGTTTTTT.

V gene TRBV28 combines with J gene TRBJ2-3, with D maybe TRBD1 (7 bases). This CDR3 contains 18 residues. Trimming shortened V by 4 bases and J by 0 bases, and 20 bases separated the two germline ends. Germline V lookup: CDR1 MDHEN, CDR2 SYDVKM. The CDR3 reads CASSSPSSGGSSTDTQYF. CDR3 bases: TGTGCCAGCAGTTCCCCCTCGTCAGGGGGGTCAAGCACAGATACGCAGTATTTT. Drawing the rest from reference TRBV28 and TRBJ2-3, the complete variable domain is DVKVTQSSRYLVKRTGEKVFLECVQDMDHENMFWYRQDPGLGLRLIYFSYDVKMKEKGDIPEGYSVSREKKERFSLILESASTNQTSMYLCASSSPSSGGSSTDTQYFGPGTRLTVL.

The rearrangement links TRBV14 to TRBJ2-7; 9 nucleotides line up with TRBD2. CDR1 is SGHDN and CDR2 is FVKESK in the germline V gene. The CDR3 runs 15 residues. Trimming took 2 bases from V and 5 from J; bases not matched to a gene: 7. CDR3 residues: CASSQQRAGGDEQYF. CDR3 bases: TGTGCCAGCAGCCAACAACGGGCGGGAGGGGACGAGCAGTACTTC.

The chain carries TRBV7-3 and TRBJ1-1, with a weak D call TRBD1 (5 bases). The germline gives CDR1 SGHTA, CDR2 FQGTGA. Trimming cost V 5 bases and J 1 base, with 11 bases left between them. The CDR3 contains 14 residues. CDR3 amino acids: CASSLGGGNTEAFF. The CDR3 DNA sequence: TGTGCCAGCAGCCTAGGCGGGGGGAACACTGAAGCTTTCTTT.

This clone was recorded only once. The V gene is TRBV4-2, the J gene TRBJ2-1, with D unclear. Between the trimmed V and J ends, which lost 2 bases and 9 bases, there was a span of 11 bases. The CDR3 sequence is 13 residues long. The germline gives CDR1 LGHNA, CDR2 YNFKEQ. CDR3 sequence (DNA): TGTGCCAGCAGCCAAAAGGCGGAAGTTGAGCAGTTCTTC. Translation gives CASSQKAEVEQFF.

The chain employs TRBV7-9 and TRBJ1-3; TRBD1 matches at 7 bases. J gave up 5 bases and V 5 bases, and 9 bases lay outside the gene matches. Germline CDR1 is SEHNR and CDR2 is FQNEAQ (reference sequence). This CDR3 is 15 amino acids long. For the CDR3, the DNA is TGTGCCAGCAGCGAACGGGGGACAGTTCGAAACACCATATATTTT. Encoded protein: CASSERGTVRNTIYF.

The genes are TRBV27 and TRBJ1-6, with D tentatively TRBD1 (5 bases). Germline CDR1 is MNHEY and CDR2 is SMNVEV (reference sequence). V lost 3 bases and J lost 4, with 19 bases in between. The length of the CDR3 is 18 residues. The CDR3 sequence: CASSLGGWYTPYNSPLHF. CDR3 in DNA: TGTGCCAGCAGTTTGGGGGGGTGGTATACCCCTTATAATTCACCCCTCCACTTT.

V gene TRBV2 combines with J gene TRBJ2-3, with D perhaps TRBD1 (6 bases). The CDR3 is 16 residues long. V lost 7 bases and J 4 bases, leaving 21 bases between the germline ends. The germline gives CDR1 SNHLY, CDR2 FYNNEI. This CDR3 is CASTGLPDRSADTQYF. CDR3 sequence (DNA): TGTGCCAGCACGGGGCTCCCTGACAGGTCGGCAGATACGCAGTATTTT. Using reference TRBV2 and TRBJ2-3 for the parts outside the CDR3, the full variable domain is EPEVTQTPSHQVTQMGQEVILRCVPISNHLYFYWYRQILGQKVEFLVSFYNNEISEKSEIFDDQFSVERPDGSNFTLKIRSTKLEDSAMYFCASTGLPDRSADTQYFGPGTRLTVL.

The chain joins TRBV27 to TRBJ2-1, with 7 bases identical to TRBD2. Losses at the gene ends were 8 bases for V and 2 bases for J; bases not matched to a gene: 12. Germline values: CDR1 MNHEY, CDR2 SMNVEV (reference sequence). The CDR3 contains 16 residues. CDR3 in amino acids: CASGFTSGNPYNEQFF. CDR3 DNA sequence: TGTGCCAGCGGGTTCACCAGCGGGAACCCCTACAATGAGCAGTTCTTC.

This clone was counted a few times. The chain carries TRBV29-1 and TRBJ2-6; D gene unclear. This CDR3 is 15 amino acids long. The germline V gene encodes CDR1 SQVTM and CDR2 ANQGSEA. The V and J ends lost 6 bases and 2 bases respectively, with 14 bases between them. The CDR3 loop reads CSVRVPLAGANVLTF. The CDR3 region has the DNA TGCAGCGTACGGGTCCCTCTAGCTGGGGCCAACGTCCTGACTTTC. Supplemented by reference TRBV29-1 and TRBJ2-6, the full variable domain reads SAVISQKPSRDICQRGTSLTIQCQVDSQVTMMFWYRQQPGQSLTLIATANQGSEATYESGFVIDKFPISRPNLTFSTLTVSNMSPEDSSIYLCSVRVPLAGANVLTFGAGSRLTVL.

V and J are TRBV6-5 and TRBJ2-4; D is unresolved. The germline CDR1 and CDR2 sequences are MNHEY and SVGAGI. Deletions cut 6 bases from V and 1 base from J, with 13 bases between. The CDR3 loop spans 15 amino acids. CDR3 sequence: CASRVGGGAKNIQYF. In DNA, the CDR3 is TGTGCCAGCAGGGTTGGTGGCGGCGCCAAAAACATTCAGTACTTC.

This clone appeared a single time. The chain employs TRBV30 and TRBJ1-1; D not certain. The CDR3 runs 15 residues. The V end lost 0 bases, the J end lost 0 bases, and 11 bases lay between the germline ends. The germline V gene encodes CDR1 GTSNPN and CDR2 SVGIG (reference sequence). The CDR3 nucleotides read TGTGCCTGGAGTGTAAGGCAAGACATGAACACTGAAGCTTTCTTT. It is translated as CAWSVRQDMNTEAFF. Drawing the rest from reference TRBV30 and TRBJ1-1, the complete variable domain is SQTIHQWPATLVQPVGSPLSLECTVEGTSNPNLYWYRQAAGRGLQLLFYSVGIGQISSEVPQNLSASRPQDRQFILSSKKLLLSDSGFYLCAWSVRQDMNTEAFFGQGTRLTVV.